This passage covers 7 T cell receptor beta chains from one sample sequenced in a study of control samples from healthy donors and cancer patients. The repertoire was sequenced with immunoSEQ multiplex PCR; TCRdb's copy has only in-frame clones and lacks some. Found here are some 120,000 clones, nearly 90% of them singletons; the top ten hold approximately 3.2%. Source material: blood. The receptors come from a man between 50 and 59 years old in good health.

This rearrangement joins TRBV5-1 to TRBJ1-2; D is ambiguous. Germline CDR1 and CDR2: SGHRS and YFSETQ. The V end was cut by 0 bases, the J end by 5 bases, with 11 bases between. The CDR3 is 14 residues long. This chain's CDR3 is CASSLGSEYYGYTF. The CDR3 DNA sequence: TGCGCCAGCAGCTTGGGTTCAGAATATTATGGCTACACCTTC. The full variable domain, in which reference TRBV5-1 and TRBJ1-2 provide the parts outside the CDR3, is KAGVTQTPRYLIKTRGQQVTLSCSPISGHRSVSWYQQTPGQGLQFLFEYFSETQRNKGNFPGRFSGRQFSNSRSEMNVSTLELGDSALYLCASSLGSEYYGYTFGSGTRLTVV.

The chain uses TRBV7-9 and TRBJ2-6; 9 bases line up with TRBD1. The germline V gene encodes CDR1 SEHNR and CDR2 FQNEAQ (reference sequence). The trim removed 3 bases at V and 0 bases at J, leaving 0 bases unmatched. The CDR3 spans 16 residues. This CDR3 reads CASSLGQGSGANVLTF. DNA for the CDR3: TGTGCCAGCAGCTTGGGACAGGGCTCTGGGGCCAACGTCCTGACTTTC.

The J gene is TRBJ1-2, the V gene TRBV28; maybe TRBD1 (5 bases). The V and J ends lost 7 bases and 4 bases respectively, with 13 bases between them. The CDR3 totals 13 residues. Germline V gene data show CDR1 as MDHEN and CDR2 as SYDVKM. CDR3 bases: TGTGCCAGCAATCCGACAGTGCTCTATGGCTACACCTTC. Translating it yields CASNPTVLYGYTF.

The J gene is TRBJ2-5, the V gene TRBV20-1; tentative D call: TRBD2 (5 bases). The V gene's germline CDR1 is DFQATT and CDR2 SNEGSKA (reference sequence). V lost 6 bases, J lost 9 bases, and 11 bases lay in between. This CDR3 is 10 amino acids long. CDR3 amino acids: CSARTGSQYF. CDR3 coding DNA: TGCAGTGCCCGTACGGGGTCCCAGTACTTC.

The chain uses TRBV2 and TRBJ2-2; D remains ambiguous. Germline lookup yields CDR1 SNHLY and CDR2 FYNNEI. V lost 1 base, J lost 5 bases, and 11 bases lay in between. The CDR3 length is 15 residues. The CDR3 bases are TGTGCCAGCAGTGAAGTGAGAACCGCTACCGGGGAGCTGTTTTTT. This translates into CASSEVRTATGELFF.

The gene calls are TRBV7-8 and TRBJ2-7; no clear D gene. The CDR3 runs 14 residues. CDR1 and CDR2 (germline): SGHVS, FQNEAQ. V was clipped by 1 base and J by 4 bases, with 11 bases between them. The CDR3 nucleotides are TGTGCCAGCAGCTTAGTAAGTCAAGCTTACGAGCAGTACTTC. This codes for CASSLVSQAYEQYF.

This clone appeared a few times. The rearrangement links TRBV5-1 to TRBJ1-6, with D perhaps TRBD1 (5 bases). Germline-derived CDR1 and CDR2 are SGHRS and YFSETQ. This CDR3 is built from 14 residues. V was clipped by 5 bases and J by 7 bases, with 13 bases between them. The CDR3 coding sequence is TGCGCCAGCAGGGCAGGGTCTATGAATTCACCCCTCCACTTT. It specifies CASRAGSMNSPLHF.